This TCR beta chain was sequenced in a study of blood T cell repertoires in COVID-19 (dated by TCRdb to 2018 to 2020). Regarding the research as a whole: Collaborator samples came from the United States, Italy and Spain and covered acute and convalescent phases of COVID-19. The material from the prospective study consisted of cDNA or gDNA derived from T cells, B-cell-depleted T cells, or PBMCs. Deeply sampled blood TCRbeta repertoires from subjects exposed to, actively infected with, or recovered from COVID-19 were included in the dataset. The repertoires were made available in a free public database intended to serve as a resource for research on the immune response to SARS-CoV-2. Samples were obtained from the ongoing ImmuneRACE study (first 160 participants) and from 950 to 1,500 subjects provided by 6 global collaborators. The sample metadata nearly always contained a de-identified subject ID, COVID-19 status, age in years and sex. Where HLA class I and class II types were available, the types were taken from metadata supplied by the sample provider, not from assay-based typing. Points the paper makes about the study in general: The quantity of clinical and demographic metadata differed by source and by participant and was supplied without curation.

The immunoSEQ Assay, a bias-controlled multiplex PCR, was used to amplify TCRbeta CDR3 regions from genomic DNA. Under the source paper's analysis protocol: The number of nucleated cells in each sample was estimated from the amplification of reference gene primers within the assay. Sequence reads were collapsed and filtered to measure the absolute abundance of every unique TCRbeta CDR3 rearrangement. Productive Simpson clonality was computed per sample as the square root of Simpson's diversity index over productive rearrangements. TCRdb limited this immuneACCESS table to in-frame rearrangements with V and J called. A share of clones is missing; checked studies link under half to unresolved V genes, and the rest is unexplained. V, J and clone size are those of that table, while D and trimming were read from the DNA. For this sample the table gives about 220,000 clones, of which 80% were detected only once. The top ten constitute more than 10% of the sample.

Concerning this clone itself: What this receptor recognizes is not known. No base-level quality is on record; no much larger clone is a single base apart.

Each collaborating institution followed its own protocols to collect whole blood in K2EDTA tubes. Collaborator samples were shipped for TCRbeta analysis as frozen whole blood, isolated PBMCs, or DNA extracted from either sample type. The sequencing sample was made of peripheral blood. This clonotype was sampled from a human donor in a cohort sampled during active COVID-19.

DNA sequence: TGTGCCAGCAGCCTGACTGTAGGGGGCACTAATGAAAAACTGTTTTTT. Protein translation: CASSLTVGGTNEKLFF. The chain was built from TRBV5-5 and TRBJ1-4; 7 bases in the junction line up with TRBD1. V loses 4 bases at its end and J loses 2 bases; junction bases beyond the gene matches: 8. The CDR3 runs 16 residues from the cysteine to the phenylalanine. Of all the DNA, just the CDR3 is kept, 48 bases in frame from base 1. Taken from the germline V gene (reference sequence), the CDR1 and CDR2 loops are SGHKS and YYEKEE.